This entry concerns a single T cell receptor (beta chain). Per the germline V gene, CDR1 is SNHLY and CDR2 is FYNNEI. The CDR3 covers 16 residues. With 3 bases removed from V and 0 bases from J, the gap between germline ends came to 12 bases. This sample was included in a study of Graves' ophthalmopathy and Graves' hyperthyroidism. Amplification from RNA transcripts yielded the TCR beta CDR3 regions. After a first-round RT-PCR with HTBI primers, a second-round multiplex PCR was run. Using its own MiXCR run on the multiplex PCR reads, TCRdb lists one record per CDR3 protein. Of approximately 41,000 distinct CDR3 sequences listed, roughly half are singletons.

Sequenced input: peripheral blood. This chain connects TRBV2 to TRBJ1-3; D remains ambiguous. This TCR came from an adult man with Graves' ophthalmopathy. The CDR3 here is CASSDSGLVSGNTIYF. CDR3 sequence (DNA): TGTGCCAGCAGTGATTCCGGGCTGGTCTCTGGAAACACCATATATTTT.